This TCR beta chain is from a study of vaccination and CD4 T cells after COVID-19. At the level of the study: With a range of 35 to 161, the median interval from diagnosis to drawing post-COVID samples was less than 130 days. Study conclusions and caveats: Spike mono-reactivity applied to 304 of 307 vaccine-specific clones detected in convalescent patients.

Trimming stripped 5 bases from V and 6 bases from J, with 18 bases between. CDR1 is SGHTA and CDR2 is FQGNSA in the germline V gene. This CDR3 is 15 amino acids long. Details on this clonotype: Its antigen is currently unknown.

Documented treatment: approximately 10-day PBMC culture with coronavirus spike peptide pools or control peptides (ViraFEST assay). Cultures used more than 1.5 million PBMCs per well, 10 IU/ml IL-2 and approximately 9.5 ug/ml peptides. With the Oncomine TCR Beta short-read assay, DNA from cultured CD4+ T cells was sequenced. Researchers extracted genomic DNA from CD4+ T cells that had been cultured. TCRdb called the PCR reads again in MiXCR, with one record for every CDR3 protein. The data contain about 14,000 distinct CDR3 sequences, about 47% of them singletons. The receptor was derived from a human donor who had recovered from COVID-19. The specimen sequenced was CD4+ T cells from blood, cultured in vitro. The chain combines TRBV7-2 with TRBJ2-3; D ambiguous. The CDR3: CASSRFRALGDTQYF. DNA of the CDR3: TGTGCCAGCAGCCGATTCCGGGCCCTGGGCGATACGCAGTATTTT. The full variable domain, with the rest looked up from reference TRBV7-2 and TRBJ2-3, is GAGVSQSPSNKVTEKGKDVELRCDPISGHTALYWYRQSLGQGLEFLIYFQGNSAPDKSGLPSDRFSAERTGGSVSTLTIQRTQQEDSAVYLCASSRFRALGDTQYFGPGTRLTVL.